This T cell receptor beta chain emerged from a study of T cell responses to AZD1222 COVID-19 vaccine. Study observations and caveats: Recipients of two AZD1222 doses showed rising Spike-specific TCR breadth and depth. A mostly white British donor set with more females was recruited, and clonal diversity was possibly underestimated. Among vaccine-associated CD4 TCRs, coverage spanned spike, with dominance at 160-218 and 743-854.

Measured with immunoSEQ multiplex PCR; TCRdb has only the in-frame clones, and not every one. The data show about 120,000 clones, roughly 87% seen once. The CDR3 runs 13 residues. Per the germline V gene, CDR1 is SQVTM and CDR2 is ANQGSEA. The V end was cut by 2 bases, the J end by 5 bases, with 12 bases between. Regarding this clone: Its antigen remains unknown.

The chain employs TRBV29-1 and TRBJ1-2; D gene uncertain. The receptor comes from an adult in good health. The source material was peripheral blood, sampled on day 0 of AZD1222 vaccination. The chain's CDR3 is CSVEIDLVYGYTF. The CDR3, as DNA: TGCAGCGTTGAAATAGACTTGGTTTATGGCTACACCTTC.